Presented here are 5 T cell receptor beta chains from one specimen sequenced in a study of shared clonotypes between healthy human individuals. Naive CD8 cells lacked CD45RO and underwent positive selection for CCR7, leaving out terminally differentiated effector memory CD45RA+ cells. Generated by immunoSEQ multiplex PCR, the TCRdb table keeps only in-frame clones and is missing some. The profile shows 1.5 million to 2.5 million clones, roughly 95% of them singletons. Sequencing was done on a sample of naive CD8+ T cells sorted from blood. The receptors shown here come from a man aged 18-30 years in good health.

The V gene is TRBV2, the J gene TRBJ2-2; 12 nucleotides agree with TRBD2. The length of the CDR3 is 16 residues. Per germline, CDR1 SNHLY and CDR2 FYNNEI. The V and J ends lost 3 bases and 6 bases, in that order; junction bases with no gene match: 5. CDR3 amino acids: CASSDPLAGGAGELFF. CDR3 coding DNA: TGTGCCAGCAGTGACCCGCTAGCGGGGGGGGCCGGGGAGCTGTTTTTT.

V usage is TRBV9 and J usage is TRBJ2-7; 9 bases agree with TRBD2. This CDR3 is built from 13 residues. After removal of 3 bases from V and 6 bases from J, the junction contained 4 bases not matched to a gene. CDR1 is SGDLS and CDR2 is YYNGEE in the germline V gene. The DNA for the CDR3 is TGTGCCAGCAGCGAGGGACTAGCTCCCGAGCAGTACTTC. Protein sequence: CASSEGLAPEQYF. The full variable domain, with the rest looked up from reference TRBV9 and TRBJ2-7, is DSGVTQTPKHLITATGQRVTLRCSPRSGDLSVYWYQQSLDQGLQFLIQYYNGEERAKGNILERFSAQQFPDLHSELNLSSLELGDSALYFCASSEGLAPEQYFGPGTRLTVT.

On this clone itself: One junction end disagrees with the germline gene, perhaps due to a read error. J is TRBJ1-5 and V is TRBV9; TRBD1 aligns across 7 bases. CDR1 is SGDLS and CDR2 is YYNGEE in the germline V gene. The CDR3 runs 18 residues. DNA of the CDR3: TGTGCCGGCAGCGTAGATCGTAGTGCGGACAGGCCGAATCAGCCCCAGCATTTT. Encoded protein: CAGSVDRSADRPNQPQHF.

This clone was found once. The V gene is TRBV6-1, the J gene TRBJ2-7; TRBD1 matches at 10 bases. Germline assignment: CDR1 MNHNS and CDR2 SASEGT. Trimming cost V 6 bases and J 0 bases; bases outside gene matches: 5. The CDR3 runs 15 residues. The CDR3 coding sequence is TGTGCCAGCAGCGGGACAGGGGATAGCTCCTACGAGCAGTACTTC. It encodes CASSGTGDSSYEQYF.

CDR3 residues: CASSPGGAPGYTF. CDR3 DNA sequence: TGTGCCAGCAGTCCAGGGGGCGCGCCCGGCTACACCTTC. The V call is TRBV27, the J call TRBJ1-2, with 8 bases fitting TRBD1. The length of the CDR3 is 13 residues. Germline V gene lookup returns CDR1 MNHEY and CDR2 SMNVEV (reference sequence). The ends lost 5 bases at V and 8 bases at J; junction bases unmatched: 7.